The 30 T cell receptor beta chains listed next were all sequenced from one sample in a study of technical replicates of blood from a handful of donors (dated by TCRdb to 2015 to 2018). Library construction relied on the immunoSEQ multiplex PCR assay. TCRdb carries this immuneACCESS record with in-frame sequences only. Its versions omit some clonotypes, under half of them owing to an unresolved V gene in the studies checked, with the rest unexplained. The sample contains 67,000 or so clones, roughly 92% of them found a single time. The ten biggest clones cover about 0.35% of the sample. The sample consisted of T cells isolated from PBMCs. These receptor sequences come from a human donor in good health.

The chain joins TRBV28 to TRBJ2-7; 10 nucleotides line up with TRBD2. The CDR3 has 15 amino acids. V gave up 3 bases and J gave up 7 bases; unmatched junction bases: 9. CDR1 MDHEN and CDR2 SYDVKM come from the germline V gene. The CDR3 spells CASSFWASGRHEQYF. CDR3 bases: TGTGCCAGCAGTTTTTGGGCTAGCGGGAGACATGAGCAGTACTTC.

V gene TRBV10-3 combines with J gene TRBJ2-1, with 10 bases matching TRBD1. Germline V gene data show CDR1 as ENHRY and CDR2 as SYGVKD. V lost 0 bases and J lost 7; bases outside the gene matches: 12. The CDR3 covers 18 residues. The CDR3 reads CAISESILRDRGRNEQFF. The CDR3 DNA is TGTGCCATCAGTGAGTCAATACTCCGGGACAGGGGTCGGAATGAGCAGTTCTTC.

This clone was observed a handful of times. The CDR3 DNA reads TGTGCCAGCAGCTGGACAGTGAACACTGAAGCTTTCTTT. Amino acids: CASSWTVNTEAFF. The gene calls are TRBV7-2 and TRBJ1-1; D possibly corresponds to TRBD1 (6 bases). CDR1 and CDR2 from the germline V gene are SGHTA and FQGNSA. V was shortened by 4 bases and J by 0 bases, with 6 bases between the two germline ends. This CDR3 spans 13 amino acids.

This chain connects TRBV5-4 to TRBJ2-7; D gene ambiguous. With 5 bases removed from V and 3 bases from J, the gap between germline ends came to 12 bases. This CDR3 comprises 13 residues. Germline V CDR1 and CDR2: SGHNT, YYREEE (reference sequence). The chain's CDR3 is CASSFGPLYEQYF. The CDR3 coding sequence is TGTGCCAGCAGTTTCGGTCCTCTCTACGAGCAGTACTTC.

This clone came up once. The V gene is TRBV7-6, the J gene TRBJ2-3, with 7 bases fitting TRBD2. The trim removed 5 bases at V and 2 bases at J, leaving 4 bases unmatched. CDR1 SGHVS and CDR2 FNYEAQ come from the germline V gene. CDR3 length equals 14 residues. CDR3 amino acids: CASSHGLVTDTQYF. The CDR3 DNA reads TGTGCCAGCAGCCATGGACTAGTCACAGATACGCAGTATTTT.

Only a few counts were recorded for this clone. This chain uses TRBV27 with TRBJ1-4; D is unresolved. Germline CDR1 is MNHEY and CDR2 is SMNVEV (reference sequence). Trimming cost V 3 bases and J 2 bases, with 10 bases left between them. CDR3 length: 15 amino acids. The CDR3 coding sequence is TGTGCCAGCAGTTTCTCCCTCGGGACTAATGAAAAACTGTTTTTT. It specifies CASSFSLGTNEKLFF.

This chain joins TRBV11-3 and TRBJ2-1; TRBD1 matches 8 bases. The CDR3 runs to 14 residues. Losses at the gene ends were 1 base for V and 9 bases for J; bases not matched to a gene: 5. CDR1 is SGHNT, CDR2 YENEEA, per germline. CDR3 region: CASSLGGTGGEQFF. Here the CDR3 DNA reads TGTGCCAGCAGCTTAGGAGGGACAGGTGGTGAGCAGTTCTTC.

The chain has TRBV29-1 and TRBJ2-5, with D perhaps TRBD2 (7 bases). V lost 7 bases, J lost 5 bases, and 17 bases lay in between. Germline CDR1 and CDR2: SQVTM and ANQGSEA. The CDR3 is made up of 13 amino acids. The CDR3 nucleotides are TGCAGCGCCGACCCCAGGGGAGGGGAGACCCAGTACTTC. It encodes CSADPRGGETQYF.

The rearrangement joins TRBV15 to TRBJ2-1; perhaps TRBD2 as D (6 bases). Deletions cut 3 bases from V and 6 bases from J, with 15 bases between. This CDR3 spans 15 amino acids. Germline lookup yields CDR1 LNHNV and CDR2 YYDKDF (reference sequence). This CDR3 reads CATSRVGGEGNEQFF. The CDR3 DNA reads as TGTGCCACCAGCAGGGTAGGAGGGGAAGGCAATGAGCAGTTCTTC.

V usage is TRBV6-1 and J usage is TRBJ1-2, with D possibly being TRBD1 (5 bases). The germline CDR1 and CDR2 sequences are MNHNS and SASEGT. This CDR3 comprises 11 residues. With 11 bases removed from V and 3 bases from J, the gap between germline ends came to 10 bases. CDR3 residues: CAPPGYYGYTF. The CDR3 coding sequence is TGTGCCCCCCCAGGGTACTATGGCTACACCTTC.

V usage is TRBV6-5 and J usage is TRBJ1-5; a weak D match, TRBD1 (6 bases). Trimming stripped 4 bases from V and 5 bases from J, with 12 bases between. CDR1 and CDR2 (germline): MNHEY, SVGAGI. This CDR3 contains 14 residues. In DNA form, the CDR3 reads TGTGCCAGCAGTTCAACAGGGTTATATCAGCCCCAGCATTTT. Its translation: CASSSTGLYQPQHF.

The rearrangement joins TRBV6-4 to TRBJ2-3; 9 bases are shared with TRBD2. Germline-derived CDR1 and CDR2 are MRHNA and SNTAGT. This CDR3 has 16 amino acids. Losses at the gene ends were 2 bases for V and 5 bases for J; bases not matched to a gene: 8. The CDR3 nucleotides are TGTGCCAGCAGTGACCCTAGCGGGGCAGGGCAAGATACGCAGTATTTT. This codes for CASSDPSGAGQDTQYF.

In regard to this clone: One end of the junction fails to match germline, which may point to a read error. The chain's CDR3 is CASRQGTGTGELFF. CDR3 nucleotides: TGTGCTAGCAGACAGGGAACTGGAACCGGGGAGCTGTTTTTT. The chain carries TRBV7-7 and TRBJ2-2; 7 bases are a match to TRBD1. Germline V CDR1 and CDR2: SSHAT, FNYEAQ (reference sequence). The CDR3 sequence is 14 residues long.

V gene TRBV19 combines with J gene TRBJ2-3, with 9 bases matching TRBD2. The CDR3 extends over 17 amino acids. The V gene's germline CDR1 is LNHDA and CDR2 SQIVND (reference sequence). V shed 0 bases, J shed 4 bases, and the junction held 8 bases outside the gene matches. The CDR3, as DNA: TGTGCCAGTAGTATAGATATCGGCGGGAGGGCTTCAGATACGCAGTATTTT. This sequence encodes CASSIDIGGRASDTQYF.

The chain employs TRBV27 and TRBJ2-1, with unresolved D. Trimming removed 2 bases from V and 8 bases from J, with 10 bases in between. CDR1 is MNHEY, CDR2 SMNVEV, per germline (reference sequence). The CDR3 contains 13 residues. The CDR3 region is CASSLDNGDEQFF. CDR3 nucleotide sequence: TGTGCCAGCAGTTTAGATAACGGAGATGAGCAGTTCTTC.

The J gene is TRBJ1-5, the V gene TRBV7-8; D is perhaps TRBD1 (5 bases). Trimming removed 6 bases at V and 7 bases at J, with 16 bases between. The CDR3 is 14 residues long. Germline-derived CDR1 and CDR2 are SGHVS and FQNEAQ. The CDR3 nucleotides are TGTGCCAGCAGTCCCTACTGGGGGGACCAGCCCCAGCATTTT. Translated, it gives CASSPYWGDQPQHF.

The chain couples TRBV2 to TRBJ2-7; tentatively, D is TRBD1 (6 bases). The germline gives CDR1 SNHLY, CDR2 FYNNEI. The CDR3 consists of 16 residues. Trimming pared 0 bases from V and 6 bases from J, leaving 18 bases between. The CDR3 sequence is CASSEARLGKGGEQYF. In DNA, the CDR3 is TGTGCCAGCAGTGAAGCGCGTCTCGGTAAAGGGGGCGAGCAGTACTTC.

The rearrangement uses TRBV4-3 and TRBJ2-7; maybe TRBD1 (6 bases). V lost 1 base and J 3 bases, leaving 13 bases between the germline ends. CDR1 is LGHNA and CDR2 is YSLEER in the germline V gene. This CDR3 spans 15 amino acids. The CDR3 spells CASSQVQGPNYEQYF. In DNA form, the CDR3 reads TGCGCCAGCAGCCAAGTTCAGGGGCCGAACTACGAGCAGTACTTC.

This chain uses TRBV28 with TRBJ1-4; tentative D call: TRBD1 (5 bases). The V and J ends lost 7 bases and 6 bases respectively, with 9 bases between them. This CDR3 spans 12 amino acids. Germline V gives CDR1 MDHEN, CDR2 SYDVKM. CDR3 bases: TGTGCCAGCAAAGGGGCTTATGAAAAACTGTTTTTT. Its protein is CASKGAYEKLFF.

The CDR3 region has the DNA TGTGCCAGCTCTCCGCTTTTGAGCGGGGAGCTGTTTTTT. It translates to CASSPLLSGELFF. The genes are TRBV18 and TRBJ2-2; D remains unclear. V was trimmed by 6 bases and J by 7 bases, leaving 12 bases between them. Per the germline V gene, CDR1 is KGHSH and CDR2 is LQKENI. There are 13 residues in the CDR3.

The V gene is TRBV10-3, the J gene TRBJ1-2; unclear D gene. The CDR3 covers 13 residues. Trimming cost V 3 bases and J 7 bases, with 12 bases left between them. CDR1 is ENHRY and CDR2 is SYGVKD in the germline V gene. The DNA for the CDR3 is TGTGCCATCAGTGACCCTCTAATGCGTGGCTACACCTTC. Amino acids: CAISDPLMRGYTF.

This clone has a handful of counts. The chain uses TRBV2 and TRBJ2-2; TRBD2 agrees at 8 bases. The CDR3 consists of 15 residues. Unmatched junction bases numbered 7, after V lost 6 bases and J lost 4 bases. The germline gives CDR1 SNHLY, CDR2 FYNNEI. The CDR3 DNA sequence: TGTGCCAGCAGAATCGCGGGAGGAACCACCGGGGAGCTGTTTTTT. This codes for CASRIAGGTTGELFF.

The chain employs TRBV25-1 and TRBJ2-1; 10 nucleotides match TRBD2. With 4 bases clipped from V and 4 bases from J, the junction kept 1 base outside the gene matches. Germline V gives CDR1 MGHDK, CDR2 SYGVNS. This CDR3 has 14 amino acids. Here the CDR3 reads CASSGAGGYNEQFF. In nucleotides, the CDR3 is TGTGCCAGCAGTGGAGCGGGAGGGTACAATGAGCAGTTCTTC.

DNA of the CDR3: TGTGCCAGCAGTGGTGAGGGAGAGACGTGGTATACAGATACGCAGTATTTT. Its translation is CASSGEGETWYTDTQYF. The chain carries TRBV2 and TRBJ2-3; D might be TRBD2 (5 bases). V was shortened by 4 bases and J by 3 bases, with 20 bases between the two germline ends. This CDR3 spans 17 amino acids. Germline CDR1 SNHLY, CDR2 FYNNEI.

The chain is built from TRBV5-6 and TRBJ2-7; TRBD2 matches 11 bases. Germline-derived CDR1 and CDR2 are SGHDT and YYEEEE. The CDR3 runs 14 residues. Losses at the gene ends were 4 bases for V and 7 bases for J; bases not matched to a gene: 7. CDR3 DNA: TGTGCCAGCAGCCTACTAGCGGGAGTGGATGAGCAGTACTTC. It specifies CASSLLAGVDEQYF. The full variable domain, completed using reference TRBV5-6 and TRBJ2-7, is DAGVTQSPTHLIKTRGQQVTLRCSPKSGHDTVSWYQQALGQGPQFIFQYYEEEERQRGNFPDRFSGHQFPNYSSELNVNALLLGDSALYLCASSLLAGVDEQYFGPGTRLTVT.

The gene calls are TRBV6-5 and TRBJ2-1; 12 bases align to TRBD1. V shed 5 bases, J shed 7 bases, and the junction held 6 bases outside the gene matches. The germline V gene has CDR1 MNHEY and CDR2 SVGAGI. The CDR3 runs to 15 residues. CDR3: CASSRRDRGRNEQFF. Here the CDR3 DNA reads TGTGCCAGCAGTCGCCGGGACAGGGGGCGAAATGAGCAGTTCTTC.

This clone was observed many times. CDR3 DNA: TGCAGTGCGAGGACAGGGCGGAAACTGTTTTTT. Protein product: CSARTGRKLFF. The gene calls are TRBV20-1 and TRBJ1-4; 8 bases are shared with TRBD1. Germline V lookup: CDR1 DFQATT, CDR2 SNEGSKA (reference sequence). CDR3 length: 11 amino acids. J lost 11 bases, V lost 6 bases, and 5 bases had no gene match.

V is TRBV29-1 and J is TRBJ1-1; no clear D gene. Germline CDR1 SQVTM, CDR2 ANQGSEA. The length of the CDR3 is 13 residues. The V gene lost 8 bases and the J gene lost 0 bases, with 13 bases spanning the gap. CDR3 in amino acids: CSFRPGMNTEAFF. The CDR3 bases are TGCAGCTTCCGTCCCGGGATGAACACTGAAGCTTTCTTT.

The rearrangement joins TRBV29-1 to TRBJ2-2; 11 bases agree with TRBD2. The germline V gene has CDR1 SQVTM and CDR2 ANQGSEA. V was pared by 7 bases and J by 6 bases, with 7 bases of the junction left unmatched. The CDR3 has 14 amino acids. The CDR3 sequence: CSGTLAGGPGELFF. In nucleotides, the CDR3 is TGCAGCGGCACCTTAGCGGGAGGGCCCGGGGAGCTGTTTTTT.

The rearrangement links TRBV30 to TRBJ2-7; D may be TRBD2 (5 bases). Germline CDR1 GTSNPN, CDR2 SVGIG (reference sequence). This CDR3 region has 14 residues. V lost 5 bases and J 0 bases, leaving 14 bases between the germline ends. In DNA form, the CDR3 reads TGTGCCTGGGGAGTATCGGGGATCTCCTACGAGCAGTACTTC. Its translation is CAWGVSGISYEQYF.